One and the same sample provided the 27 T cell receptor beta chains below, sequenced in a study of OX40 agonist ivuxolimab in advanced cancers. TCRdb keeps only in-frame clones here, not all; method: immunoSEQ multiplex PCR. The table records around 150,000 clones, approximately 94% of them present only once. Material: CD4+ or CD8+ T cells sorted from blood, obtained in a trial of the OX40 agonist ivuxolimab. These receptors all come from an adult with an advanced solid tumor such as melanoma, head and neck, liver or kidney cancer.

This sequence joins TRBV18 and TRBJ1-1; 7 bases agree with TRBD1. CDR1 and CDR2 from the germline V gene are KGHSH and LQKENI. J gave up 11 bases and V 3 bases, and 9 bases lay outside the gene matches. The CDR3 is 13 amino acids. The CDR3 is CASSPGQGEAAFF. In nucleotides, the CDR3 is TGTGCCAGCTCACCGGGGCAGGGGGAGGCGGCTTTCTTT.

The rearrangement links TRBV18 to TRBJ2-7; 11 nucleotides match TRBD1. V lost 3 bases to trimming and J lost 2 bases; unmatched junction nucleotides: 3. There are 15 residues in the CDR3. Germline CDR1 and CDR2: KGHSH and LQKENI. The CDR3 region is CASSPGQGAAYEQYF. As DNA, the CDR3 is TGTGCCAGCTCACCCGGACAGGGGGCTGCCTACGAGCAGTACTTC.

This chain connects TRBV18 to TRBJ2-7; the D gene could be TRBD1 or TRBD2 (6 bases each). Germline V gene sequence: CDR1 KGHSH, CDR2 LQKENI. The length of the CDR3 is 15 residues. V lost 3 bases to trimming and J lost 5 bases, with 17 bases between them. CDR3 loop: CASSPRQGPGDEQYF. CDR3 nucleotide sequence: TGTGCCAGCTCACCGAGGCAGGGGCCGGGGGACGAGCAGTACTTC.

The chain carries TRBV30 and TRBJ2-6, with 15 bases identical to TRBD2. The CDR3 runs to 20 residues. Germline V gives CDR1 GTSNPN, CDR2 SVGIG (reference sequence). V lost 4 bases to trimming and J lost 2 bases; unmatched junction nucleotides: 12. The CDR3 nucleotides read TGTGCCTGGACTCCCTGCGGGACTAGCGGGGGGCCCCCTGGGGCCAACGTCCTGACTTTC. Protein product: CAWTPCGTSGGPPGANVLTF.

The chain employs TRBV6-5 and TRBJ2-7; the match to TRBD1 covers 7 bases. This CDR3 spans 15 amino acids. The V and J ends lost 6 bases and 3 bases, in that order; junction bases with no gene match: 11. Germline CDR1 is MNHEY and CDR2 is SVGAGI. The CDR3 protein is CASRPDRDRLYEQYF. In DNA, the CDR3 is TGTGCCAGCAGGCCGGATCGGGACAGACTCTACGAGCAGTACTTC.

A remark on this clone: The same CDR3 arises from other DNA sequences in this sample as well. The chain joins TRBV2 to TRBJ2-5, with D tentatively TRBD2 (6 bases). CDR3 length: 13 amino acids. Per the germline V gene, CDR1 is SNHLY and CDR2 is FYNNEI. The V end was cut by 7 bases, the J end by 4 bases, with 13 bases between. CDR3 sequence: CASNGQGGETQYF. The CDR3 bases are TGTGCCAGCAACGGTCAGGGAGGAGAGACCCAGTACTTC.

The chain carries TRBV6-1 and TRBJ1-3; a weak D match, TRBD1 (5 bases). Germline V gene sequence: CDR1 MNHNS, CDR2 SASEGT. V shed 0 bases and J shed 5 bases, with 11 bases lying between them. This CDR3 comprises 15 residues. The CDR3 DNA reads TGTGCCAGCAGTGAAGCATACCGGGACCGAAACACCATATATTTT. It yields the protein CASSEAYRDRNTIYF.

CDR3 nucleotide sequence: TGTGCCAGCAGCCAAGTGCCATTCACAGATACGCAGTATTTT. Residues: CASSQVPFTDTQYF. The V gene is TRBV7-2, the J gene TRBJ2-3; D is uncertain. Per the germline V gene, CDR1 is SGHTA and CDR2 is FQGNSA. V gave up 5 bases and J gave up 2 bases, with 11 bases separating them. There are 14 residues in the CDR3.

The rearrangement uses TRBV28 and TRBJ1-5, with D perhaps TRBD1 (6 bases). Germline-derived CDR1 and CDR2 are MDHEN and SYDVKM. V shed 3 bases and J shed 2 bases, with 11 bases lying between them. The length of the CDR3 is 15 residues. The DNA of the CDR3 is TGTGCCAGCAGTTTCGGGGGCATGGGCAATCAGCCCCAGCATTTT. This sequence encodes CASSFGGMGNQPQHF.

The V gene is TRBV5-4, the J gene TRBJ2-5; 15 bases align to TRBD2. The J segment lost 4 bases and the V segment lost 3 bases, leaving 10 bases of the junction unmatched. The CDR3 sequence is 18 residues long. The germline CDR1 and CDR2 sequences are SGHNT and YYREEE (reference sequence). CDR3 DNA sequence: TGTGCCAGCAGCTCCCCCGGGACTAGCGGGGGGCCTCTAGAGACCCAGTACTTC. Its translation is CASSSPGTSGGPLETQYF.

The genes are TRBV7-9 and TRBJ2-7, with TRBD1 matching 7 bases. This CDR3 is 15 amino acids long. CDR1 and CDR2 from the germline V gene are SEHNR and FQNEAQ (reference sequence). V was pared by 4 bases and J by 2 bases, with 8 bases of the junction left unmatched. CDR3 coding DNA: TGTGCCAGCAGCTCTAGACCAGACAGGGCCTACGAGCAGTACTTC. Its translation: CASSSRPDRAYEQYF.

This clone was seen once. The chain recombines TRBV2 with TRBJ2-7, with D possibly being TRBD2 (5 bases). The CDR3 extends over 12 amino acids. Per the germline V gene, CDR1 is SNHLY and CDR2 is FYNNEI. V was clipped by 11 bases and J by 2 bases, with 13 bases between them. In nucleotides, the CDR3 is TGTGCCCGCTCAGAGGGAACCTACGAGCAGTACTTC. This translates into CARSEGTYEQYF. The full variable domain, its missing parts supplied by reference TRBV2 and TRBJ2-7, is EPEVTQTPSHQVTQMGQEVILRCVPISNHLYFYWYRQILGQKVEFLVSFYNNEISEKSEIFDDQFSVERPDGSNFTLKIRSTKLEDSAMYFCARSEGTYEQYFGPGTRLTVT.

This rearrangement joins TRBV5-4 to TRBJ2-7; tentatively, D is TRBD1 or TRBD2 (6 bases each). Trimming cost V 4 bases and J 6 bases, with 17 bases left between them. CDR1 and CDR2 (germline): SGHNT, YYREEE (reference sequence). The CDR3 sequence is 14 residues long. The CDR3 DNA sequence: TGTGCCAGCAGCCACCCCGGGGGCTGGTCCGAGCAGTACTTC. This encodes CASSHPGGWSEQYF.

The rearrangement links TRBV2 to TRBJ2-3; 10 nucleotides align to TRBD1. There are 13 residues in the CDR3. V shed 5 bases, J shed 6 bases, and the junction held 2 bases outside the gene matches. Germline V CDR1 and CDR2: SNHLY, FYNNEI. CDR3 sequence (DNA): TGTGCCAGCAGTTTGGACAGGGGGGATACGCAGTATTTT. Translating gives CASSLDRGDTQYF.

The J gene is TRBJ1-1, the V gene TRBV28; the D gene is possibly TRBD1 (6 bases). V dropped 4 bases and J dropped 4 bases, with 16 bases sitting between them. From germline, CDR1 is MDHEN and CDR2 SYDVKM. The CDR3 is 15 residues long. DNA of the CDR3: TGTGCCAGCAGTTCCTCCGGGGGGGCCCTCACTGAAGCTTTCTTT. Translated, it gives CASSSSGGALTEAFF.

Written as DNA, the CDR3 is TGTGCCAGCAGTTTAGTTGGGTTGATCACCGGCACCCGCTCCTATAATTCACCCCTCCACTTT. This sequence encodes CASSLVGLITGTRSYNSPLHF. This rearrangement joins TRBV27 to TRBJ1-6; D is unresolved. Between the trimmed V and J ends, which lost 2 bases and 0 bases, there was a span of 23 bases. The CDR3 extends over 21 amino acids. Germline V lookup: CDR1 MNHEY, CDR2 SMNVEV (reference sequence).

V gene TRBV19 combines with J gene TRBJ1-2, with 7 bases matching TRBD1. The CDR3 is 13 amino acids. The V gene's germline CDR1 is LNHDA and CDR2 SQIVND (reference sequence). The V segment lost 6 bases and the J segment 6 bases; nucleotides outside the gene matches: 7. In DNA, the CDR3 is TGTGCCAGTAGGGTAAACAGGGGTGATGGCTACACCTTC. It yields the protein CASRVNRGDGYTF.

The rearrangement links TRBV5-1 to TRBJ2-5; perhaps TRBD2 as D (6 bases). V lost 5 bases, J lost 2 bases, and 13 bases lay in between. The V gene's germline CDR1 is SGHRS and CDR2 YFSETQ. This CDR3 contains 14 residues. The CDR3 here is CASRPGATQETQYF. The CDR3 DNA follows: TGCGCCAGCAGGCCGGGAGCCACACAAGAGACCCAGTACTTC.

This clone was recorded once. The chain combines TRBV2 with TRBJ2-3; D is possibly TRBD1 (5 bases). V dropped 7 bases and J dropped 2 bases, with 13 bases sitting between them. This CDR3 is built from 14 residues. Looked up from germline, CDR1 is SNHLY and CDR2 is FYNNEI. The DNA for the CDR3 is TGTGCCAGCAAGGCGGACAAGATCACAGATACGCAGTATTTT. Its protein product is CASKADKITDTQYF.

V usage is TRBV19 and J usage is TRBJ2-7; 10 positions match TRBD1. J was trimmed by 1 base and V by 4 bases; bases with no gene match: 4. The CDR3 is made up of 15 amino acids. The germline V gene has CDR1 LNHDA and CDR2 SQIVND (reference sequence). The CDR3, as DNA: TGTGCCAGTAGTAAAGGGACAGGGGCGTCCTACGAGCAGTACTTC. Amino acid sequence: CASSKGTGASYEQYF.

V is TRBV5-1 and J is TRBJ2-3; 10 bases align to TRBD2. V shed 0 bases, J shed 4 bases, and the junction held 8 bases outside the gene matches. CDR1 and CDR2 from the germline V gene are SGHRS and YFSETQ. This CDR3 region has 17 residues. CDR3 in amino acids: CASSLGVLAGVSDTQYF. DNA for the CDR3: TGCGCCAGCAGCTTGGGGGTCCTAGCGGGAGTTTCAGATACGCAGTATTTT.

The rearrangement links TRBV29-1 to TRBJ2-7; the D is unclear. From germline, CDR1 is SQVTM and CDR2 ANQGSEA. V was pared by 3 bases and J by 2 bases, with 8 bases between. There are 12 residues in the CDR3. The CDR3 region is CSVEYSAYEQYF. DNA for the CDR3: TGCAGCGTTGAGTACAGTGCCTACGAGCAGTACTTC.

The chain is built from TRBV27 and TRBJ2-7; D is tentatively TRBD1 or TRBD2 (5 bases each). Germline V CDR1 and CDR2: MNHEY, SMNVEV (reference sequence). Trimming pared 6 bases from V and 2 bases from J, leaving 14 bases between. The CDR3 length is 14 residues. The DNA of the CDR3 is TGTGCCAGCAGACTTGGGGACGGGACCTACGAGCAGTACTTC. It translates to CASRLGDGTYEQYF.

The chain joins TRBV4-3 to TRBJ2-5; D is unresolved. CDR1 is LGHNA, CDR2 YSLEER, per germline. Trimming removed 0 bases from V and 5 bases from J, with 7 bases in between. This CDR3 has 13 amino acids. The CDR3 loop reads CASSQDPRETQYF. CDR3 sequence (DNA): TGCGCCAGCAGCCAAGATCCTCGTGAGACCCAGTACTTC.

The chain recombines TRBV9 with TRBJ2-1; TRBD2 is a possible D gene (5 bases). Trimming cost V 0 bases and J 4 bases, with 8 bases left between them. The CDR3 is 14 residues long. Germline loops: CDR1 SGDLS, CDR2 YYNGEE. CDR3 nucleotide sequence: TGTGCCAGCAGCGTAGGTGGGAGATACAATGAGCAGTTCTTC. Its translation: CASSVGGRYNEQFF.

This clone has just a few counts. The chain employs TRBV18 and TRBJ1-2; 10 bases fit TRBD1. CDR3 length: 14 residues. The ends lost 3 bases at V and 3 bases at J; junction bases unmatched: 1. CDR1 and CDR2 from the germline V gene are KGHSH and LQKENI. Here the CDR3 reads CASSPTGGDYGYTF. The CDR3 nucleotides are TGTGCCAGCTCACCGACAGGGGGCGACTATGGCTACACCTTC.

The CDR3 region has the DNA TGTGCCAGCTTGGAGCTGAACACTGAAGCTTTCTTT. This gives the protein CASLELNTEAFF. The rearrangement links TRBV28 to TRBJ1-1; no firm D call. Deletions cut 8 bases from V and 0 bases from J, with 7 bases between. The CDR3 is made up of 12 amino acids. Germline V gene lookup returns CDR1 MDHEN and CDR2 SYDVKM.